The rows below give T cell receptor beta chains drawn from one sample of a study of OX40 agonist ivuxolimab in advanced cancers. Assay: immunoSEQ multiplex PCR; the TCRdb copy retains only in-frame clones and omits some. The table shows about 73,000 clones, with approximately 90% occurring only once. Sequencing was performed on CD4+ or CD8+ T cells sorted from blood, taken in a trial of the OX40 agonist ivuxolimab. These receptors were collected from an adult with an advanced solid tumor such as melanoma, head and neck, liver or kidney cancer. Each CDR3 is given with its conserved first and last residue. A D gene is named only where the DNA matches it firmly. Expanded clones get a size class; other rows say once, few or many, or leave the size out.

d_gene	v_gene	abundance	j_gene	CDR3aa	CDR3nt
TRBD2	TRBV4-1	few	TRBJ2-2	CASSLRTSGRTNTGELFF	TGCGCCAGCAGCCTTCGGACTAGCGGGAGGACGAACACCGGGGAGCTGTTTTTT
TRBD2	TRBV19	-	TRBJ2-2	CASSILAGASNTGELFF	TGTGCCAGTAGTATCTTAGCGGGAGCCTCTAACACCGGGGAGCTGTTTTTT
-	TRBV12-5	-	TRBJ1-5	CASGLVLMGAAQPQHF	TGTGCTAGTGGTTTGGTACTAATGGGCGCAGCACAGCCCCAGCATTTT
-	TRBV15	once	TRBJ1-1	CATSSQGGNTEAFF	TGTGCCACCAGCAGTCAGGGCGGCAACACTGAAGCTTTCTTT
TRBD2	TRBV11-3	-	TRBJ2-5	CASSLESGRAGETQYF	TGTGCCAGCAGCTTAGAGAGCGGGAGGGCCGGAGAGACCCAGTACTTC
-	TRBV18	-	TRBJ1-3	CASSPLQSGGSGNTIYF	TGTGCCAGCTCACCCCTACAGTCCGGGGGCTCTGGAAACACCATATATTTT
TRBD2	TRBV18	-	TRBJ2-5	CASSPRTSGKETQYF	TGTGCCAGCTCACCGAGGACTAGCGGGAAAGAGACCCAGTACTTC
-	TRBV9	once	TRBJ2-1	CASTIGTQSYNEQFF	TGTGCCAGCACGATTGGGACACAATCCTACAATGAGCAGTTCTTC
-	TRBV7-3	-	TRBJ2-5	CASSLYGGQTQYF	TGTGCCAGCAGCTTATACGGGGGGCAGACCCAGTACTTC
-	TRBV20-1	-	TRBJ2-3	CSVRTDTQYF	TGCAGTGTACGCACAGATACGCAGTATTTT
TRBD1	TRBV18	-	TRBJ2-2	CASSVLDRGLNTGELFF	TGTGCCAGCTCAGTTTTGGACAGGGGCCTTAACACCGGGGAGCTGTTTTTT
-	TRBV18	-	TRBJ2-4	CASSPRRGDIQYF	TGTGCCAGCTCACCAAGGAGGGGTGACATTCAGTACTTC
TRBD2	TRBV27	-	TRBJ2-7	CASSLVGGGFYEQYF	TGTGCCAGCAGTTTAGTTGGGGGGGGGTTCTACGAGCAGTACTTC
-	TRBV11-3	-	TRBJ2-1	CASSLEALYNEQFF	TGTGCCAGCAGCTTAGAGGCGCTCTACAATGAGCAGTTCTTC
-	TRBV6-9	-	TRBJ2-7	CASSYPGLTYEQYF	TGTGCCAGCAGTTACCCCGGACTAACCTACGAGCAGTACTTC
-	TRBV12-2	-	TRBJ2-4	CASRLALPDRGLNIQYF	TGTGCAAGTCGCTTAGCCCTCCCGGACAGGGGGCTAAACATTCAGTACTTC
TRBD1	TRBV19	-	TRBJ2-2	CASSIKGGLNTGELFF	TGTGCCAGTAGTATTAAAGGGGGCCTTAACACCGGGGAGCTGTTTTTT
TRBD1	TRBV27	-	TRBJ2-6	CASRYRDRDPGANVLTF	TGTGCCAGCAGATACCGGGACAGGGATCCTGGGGCCAACGTCCTGACTTTC
TRBD1	TRBV19	-	TRBJ2-3	CASSRSGGGDTQYF	TGTGCCAGTAGCAGGTCAGGGGGTGGGGATACGCAGTATTTT
-	TRBV7-9	-	TRBJ2-6	CASSLVGGANVLTF	TGTGCCAGCAGCTTAGTAGGGGGGGCCAACGTCCTGACTTTC
-	TRBV7-6	-	TRBJ2-7	CASSLRGPYEQYF	TGTGCCAGCAGCTTAAGGGGTCCCTACGAGCAGTACTTC
TRBD2	TRBV28	-	TRBJ2-3	CASSPRLAGGPGTDTQYF	TGTGCCAGCAGTCCGCGACTAGCGGGAGGCCCCGGCACAGATACGCAGTATTTT
TRBD2	TRBV9	-	TRBJ2-3	CASSPLGAGLTDTQYF	TGTGCCAGCAGCCCTTTGGGAGCGGGGCTCACAGATACGCAGTATTTT
-	TRBV4-1	medium-sized	TRBJ2-7	CASSQDPAGAQDEQYF	TGCGCCAGCAGCCAAGATCCGGCGGGTGCCCAGGACGAGCAGTACTTC
TRBD2	TRBV5-1	-	TRBJ2-2	CASSLLGGPSGELFF	TGCGCCAGCAGCCTGTTGGGAGGGCCTTCCGGGGAGCTGTTTTTT
-	TRBV27	-	TRBJ2-2	CASSGFTGELFF	TGTGCCAGCAGTGGGTTCACCGGGGAGCTGTTTTTT
-	TRBV20-1	few	TRBJ2-7	CSARDQYEQYF	TGCAGTGCTAGAGATCAGTACGAGCAGTACTTC
-	TRBV13	-	TRBJ2-5	CASSLVKTQYF	TGTGCCAGCAGCTTAGTTAAGACCCAGTACTTC
TRBD1	TRBV28	-	TRBJ2-1	CASSSPGQEFTRGSYNEQFF	TGTGCCAGCAGTTCGCCGGGACAGGAATTTACTAGAGGGTCCTACAATGAGCAGTTCTTC
-	TRBV27	-	TRBJ2-3	CASSRTTDTQYF	TGTGCCAGCAGTCGTACGACAGATACGCAGTATTTT
-	TRBV7-9	-	TRBJ1-1	CASSLDLSKTEAFF	TGTGCCAGCAGCTTAGACCTCAGCAAGACTGAAGCTTTCTTT
TRBD2	TRBV5-4	-	TRBJ2-5	CASSLVGSGSQETQYF	TGTGCCAGCAGCTTGGTTGGTAGCGGGAGCCAAGAGACCCAGTACTTC
-	TRBV6-1	-	TRBJ2-3	CASSEWAGTTDTQYF	TGTGCCAGCAGTGAATGGGCAGGTACCACAGATACGCAGTATTTT
TRBD1	TRBV19	-	TRBJ1-5	CASSTPGQLNNQPQHF	TGTGCCAGTAGTACACCGGGACAGTTAAATAATCAGCCCCAGCATTTT
TRBD1	TRBV30	-	TRBJ2-7	CAWSLGQGGENF	TGTGCCTGGAGTCTAGGACAGGGGGGAGAGAATTTC
TRBD1	TRBV7-8	-	TRBJ2-7	CASSLVQGALYEQYF	TGTGCCAGCAGCTTAGTACAGGGGGCGCTTTACGAGCAGTACTTC
TRBD2	TRBV2	-	TRBJ2-1	CASRSGRSSYNEQFF	TGTGCCAGCAGAAGCGGGAGGAGCTCCTACAATGAGCAGTTCTTC